This T cell receptor beta chain was retrieved from a study of human T cells and chemical hapten exposure. Time point: patch test 1, 2 weeks after DPC sensitization. The treatment: therapeutic diphenylcyclopropenone sensitization with weekly scalp DPC. Each CDR3 protein gets one entry after TCRdb re-called the RACE reads with MiXCR. Among around 380,000 distinct CDR3 sequences listed, nearly 5% were seen once. The CDR3 length is 19 residues. The V segment lost 4 bases and the J segment 2 bases; nucleotides outside the gene matches: 15. Germline V gives CDR1 SEHNR, CDR2 FQNEAQ (reference sequence). This sequence joins TRBV7-9 and TRBJ2-1, with 9 bases aligning to TRBD2. This TCR came from a woman between 50 and 59 years old with alopecia areata. Some clones in this sample may be carry-over from other donors' samples. Sequencing used whole blood, obtained in connection with sensitization to the hapten diphenylcyclopropenone (DPC). CDR3 sequence reads: CASSSPGLASGDAYNEQFF. The DNA for the CDR3 is TGTGCCAGCAGCTCCCCGGGACTAGCTTCCGGAGACGCCTACAATGAGCAGTTCTTC.